This TCR beta chain was captured by sequencing in a study of beta chain features in type 1 diabetes. Each population that was sorted was more than 95% pure. This CDR3 has 12 residues. V lost 0 bases to trimming and J lost 4 bases, with 4 bases between them. In germline, CDR1 is SGHTS, CDR2 YDEGEE. Study findings and constraints: Whether TCRB rearrangement is influenced by HLA type was left unresolved in this analysis. Researchers report that Type 1 diabetes patients had moderately but significantly shorter TCRB CDR3s across all four CD4+ subsets. Insertion counts at VDJ junctions were lower in type 1 diabetes patients, who also showed more deletions there.

This clone was counted a few times. Its antigen is as yet unknown. TCRB transcripts that were expressed got sequenced, as all of the isolated RNA had been reverse transcribed. Data came from immunoSEQ multiplex PCR; TCRdb stores just in-frame clones and leaves some out. Of 500,000 to 650,000 clones listed, approximately 13% were seen once; the top ten hold over 0.1%. This clonotype originated in a man aged 25 to 45 with type 1 diabetes. The sequenced sample consisted of naive CD4+ T cells from blood. The chain has TRBV5-8 and TRBJ1-2, with D uncertain. This chain's CDR3 is CASSLGTYGYTF. The CDR3, as DNA: TGTGCCAGCAGCTTGGGGACCTATGGCTACACCTTC.